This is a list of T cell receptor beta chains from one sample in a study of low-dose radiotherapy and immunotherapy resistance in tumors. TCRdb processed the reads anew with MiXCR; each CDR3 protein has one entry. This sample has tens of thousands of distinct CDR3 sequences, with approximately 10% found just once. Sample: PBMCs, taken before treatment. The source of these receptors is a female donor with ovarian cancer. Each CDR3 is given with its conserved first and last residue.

CDR3 protein: CASSPRTSGGWALGGANVLTF; V gene: TRBV7-2; J gene: TRBJ2-6
CDR3 protein: CASSLVGATKNIQYF; V gene: TRBV5-8; J gene: TRBJ2-4
CDR3 protein: CASSRGGGPPSNQPQHF; V gene: TRBV7-2; J gene: TRBJ1-5
CDR3 protein: CSVGGTPETQYF; V gene: TRBV29-1; J gene: TRBJ2-5
CDR3 protein: CASSYPGTGAEQYF; V gene: TRBV6-5; J gene: TRBJ2-7
CDR3 protein: CASSVQTGPGNTIYF; V gene: TRBV7-8; J gene: TRBJ1-3
CDR3 protein: CSAGPEGGGTQYF; V gene: TRBV20-1; J gene: TRBJ2-5
CDR3 protein: CASSSRLADSYEQYF; V gene: TRBV7-6; J gene: TRBJ2-7
CDR3 protein: CASSSLKDRGFGYTF; V gene: TRBV4-1; J gene: TRBJ1-2
CDR3 protein: CASSFQQGAYYGYTF; V gene: TRBV28; J gene: TRBJ1-2
CDR3 protein: CASRLDSSSYEQYF; V gene: TRBV6-5; J gene: TRBJ2-7
CDR3 protein: CASSLAGRELTQYF; V gene: TRBV5-6; J gene: TRBJ2-3
CDR3 protein: CASSQDAGILVGGGYTF; V gene: TRBV4-2; J gene: TRBJ1-2
CDR3 protein: CASSILAGEDYEQYF; V gene: TRBV19; J gene: TRBJ2-7
CDR3 protein: CASSLLEPTDTQYF; V gene: TRBV7-9; J gene: TRBJ2-3
CDR3 protein: CASSPRDSGDGELFF; V gene: TRBV18; J gene: TRBJ2-2
CDR3 protein: CASSGRGGPTYEQYF; V gene: TRBV9; J gene: TRBJ2-7
CDR3 protein: CASSYRTGPGNTIYF; V gene: TRBV5-1; J gene: TRBJ1-3
CDR3 protein: CASSLVEAGGLSYEQYF; V gene: TRBV7-6; J gene: TRBJ2-7
CDR3 protein: CASSPRVGFGSPLHF; V gene: TRBV27; J gene: TRBJ1-6
CDR3 protein: CASSLRGFRETQYF; V gene: TRBV28; J gene: TRBJ2-5
CDR3 protein: CASRERAGTDTQYF; V gene: TRBV2; J gene: TRBJ2-3